The sequence of this T cell receptor (beta chain) was determined in a study of response to subunit inactivated influenza vaccine. TCRdb called the RT-PCR reads again in MiXCR, with one record for every CDR3 protein. The table lists roughly 540,000 distinct CDR3 sequences, 20% to 25% of them singletons, with approximately 3% in the top ten. This CDR3 region has 15 residues. CDR1 and CDR2 from the germline V gene are SGHNT and YENEEA. V was trimmed by 1 base and J by 3 bases, leaving 10 bases between them. Separately, the same data were catalogued under a study of T cells expressing NK-cell markers. That study reports: Making the TCR beta cDNA relied on 5'RACE template switching with UMIs. Seven of the eight sequenced donors were classified as HCMV-seropositive, and one was classified as seronegative. In several experiments, sorting was confined to alpha-beta TCR T cells through use of an anti-gamma-delta TCR antibody. The share of CD8+ T cells held by dominant NKG2C+ clonotypes was about 1.0-7.5% in about 6 donors. The study found these clonotypes also leading the CD3+CD56-NKG2C+ fraction in a few donors.

The TCR sequence derives from a man aged 50 or older who received an inactivated influenza vaccine. The J gene is TRBJ2-1, the V gene TRBV11-3, with D perhaps TRBD1 or TRBD2 (6 bases each). The input for sequencing was CD4+ T cells sorted from PBMCs, taken 11 to 12 days after vaccination. The chain's CDR3 is CASSLARGLYNEQFF. The DNA for the CDR3 is TGTGCCAGCAGCTTAGCCCGGGGGCTCTACAATGAGCAGTTCTTC.